This T cell receptor (beta chain) is drawn from a study of blood T cells in healthy people across ages. A minimum of 7 million PBMCs was isolated per sample. Total RNA amounts of at least 5.5 micrograms were extracted per sample. As regards this clonotype: What it binds is not known.

General study findings and limits: A strong correlation was found between TCR beta diversity and the percentage of naive T cells. Long-lived donors carried more naive CD4+ cells and greater diversity than aged donors.

Alongside a J-beta primer mix, a sample-barcoded 5' primer served in a second PCR lasting roughly 6 to 12 cycles. One entry per CDR3 protein, called by TCRdb with MiXCR from the 5' RACE reads. The repertoire holds roughly 2 million distinct CDR3 sequences, with around 50% as singletons. The CDR3 has 14 amino acids. V was clipped by 0 bases and J by 6 bases, with 9 bases between them. The germline V gene encodes CDR1 MGHRA and CDR2 YSYEKL. This chain uses TRBV4-1 with TRBJ1-5; D not resolved. Sequenced input: blood. This sequence was found in a woman between 35 and 50 years old in good health. This CDR3 is CASSQEGAGQPQHF. The CDR3 DNA sequence: TGCGCCAGCAGCCAAGAAGGAGCGGGTCAGCCCCAGCATTTT.